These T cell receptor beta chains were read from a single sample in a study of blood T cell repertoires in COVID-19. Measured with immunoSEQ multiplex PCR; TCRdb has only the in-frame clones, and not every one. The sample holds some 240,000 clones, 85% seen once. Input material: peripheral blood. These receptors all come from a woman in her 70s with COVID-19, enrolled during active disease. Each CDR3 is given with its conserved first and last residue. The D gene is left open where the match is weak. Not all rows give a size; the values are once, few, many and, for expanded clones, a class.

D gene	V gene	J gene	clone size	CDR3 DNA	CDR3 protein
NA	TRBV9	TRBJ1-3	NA	TGTGCCAGCAGCGACCACCGGGGAAGCAACTCTGGAAACACCATATATTTT	CASSDHRGSNSGNTIYF
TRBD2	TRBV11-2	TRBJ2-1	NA	TGTGCCAGCAGCTTAGTAGCGGGGCTATACAATGAGCAGTTCTTC	CASSLVAGLYNEQFF
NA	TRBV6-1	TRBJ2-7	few	TGTGCCAGCAGTGAAGCGGCCCAGGGCTACGAGCAGTACTTC	CASSEAAQGYEQYF
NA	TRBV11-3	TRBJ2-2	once	TGTGCCAGCAGCCCCCTCTTAGGGGGGACTAACGCCGGGGAGCTGTTTTTT	CASSPLLGGTNAGELFF
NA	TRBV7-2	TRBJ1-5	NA	TGTGCCAGCAGCTCAGACCCTTTAATCAACAGGGTGAGACAGCCCCAGCATTTT	CASSSDPLINRVRQPQHF
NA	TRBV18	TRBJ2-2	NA	TGTGCCAGCTCCCGATCGTCGACAGGCACCGGGGAGCTGTTTTTT	CASSRSSTGTGELFF
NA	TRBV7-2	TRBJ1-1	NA	TGTGCCAGCAGCTACCACGCGGGAATGAACACTGAAGCTTTCTTT	CASSYHAGMNTEAFF
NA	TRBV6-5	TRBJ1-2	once	TGTGCCAGCAGTTCCGGGACACCCGAGGGTGGCTACACCTTC	CASSSGTPEGGYTF
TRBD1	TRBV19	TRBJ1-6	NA	TGTGCCAGTAGTATCTCACAGGGGACTTCACCCCTCCACTTT	CASSISQGTSPLHF
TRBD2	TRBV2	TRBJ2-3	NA	TGTGCCAGCGCTTTTTTAGCGGGAGGGTCCCCAGATACGCAGTATTTT	CASAFLAGGSPDTQYF
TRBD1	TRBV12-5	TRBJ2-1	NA	TGTGCTAGTGGTCGGGACAGAGATGAGCAGTTCTTC	CASGRDRDEQFF
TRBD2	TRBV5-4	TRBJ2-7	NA	TGTGCCAGCAGCACAAAAACAAGCGGGGGCCAGGAGCAGTACTTC	CASSTKTSGGQEQYF
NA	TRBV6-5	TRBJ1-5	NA	TGTGCCAGCACTTCAACCGGGGGTTTTCAGCCCCAGCATTTT	CASTSTGGFQPQHF
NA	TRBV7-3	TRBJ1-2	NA	TGTGCCAGCAGCCCCGATAGACAGTATGGCTACACCTTC	CASSPDRQYGYTF
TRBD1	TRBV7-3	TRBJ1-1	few	TGTGCCAGCAGCGTCCGCGACAGGGCTGAAGCTTTCTTT	CASSVRDRAEAFF
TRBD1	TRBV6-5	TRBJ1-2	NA	TGTGCCAGCAGAGCCACTGGTACAGGGGGCGGCTACACCTTC	CASRATGTGGGYTF
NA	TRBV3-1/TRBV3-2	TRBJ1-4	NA	TGTGCCAGCAGTCTGACCGGGACTTTGGATGAAAAACTGTTTTTT	CASSLTGTLDEKLFF
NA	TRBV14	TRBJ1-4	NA	TGTGCCAGCAGCCAAGTTTGGACCGACAGCTTACTTGAAAAACTGTTTTTT	CASSQVWTDSLLEKLFF
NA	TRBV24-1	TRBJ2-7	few	TGTGCCACCAGTGATGGAGGGCAATACGAGCAGTACTTC	CATSDGGQYEQYF
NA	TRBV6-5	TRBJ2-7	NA	TGTGCCAGCAGTTACTCCCGGAGCTCCTACGAGCAGTACTTC	CASSYSRSSYEQYF
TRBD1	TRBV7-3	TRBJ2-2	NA	TGTGCCAGCAGCACGGGACAGGGGAGGGTCGGGGAGCTGTTTTTT	CASSTGQGRVGELFF
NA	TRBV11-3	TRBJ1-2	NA	TGTGCCAGCAGCTTAGACCCCCGGACACTGTATGGCTACACCTTC	CASSLDPRTLYGYTF
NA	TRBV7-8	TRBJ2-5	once	TGTGCCAGCAGCCCACTGAGAGAGACCCAGTACTTC	CASSPLRETQYF